Below, 6 T cell receptor beta chains from the same sample are listed, as sequenced in a study of cytomegalovirus exposure and HLA in healthy donors. PCR amplification relied on 60 Vbeta primers (plus 13 Jbeta primers). Sequencing was performed with immunoSEQ multiplex PCR; in TCRdb, only in-frame clones are kept and a portion is missing. The sample has around 150,000 clones; about 80% are singletons. Sequencing used PBMCs. The receptors here all came from a woman aged 30 to 39 in good health and CMV-seronegative.

The rearrangement links TRBV5-1 to TRBJ1-1; a possible D gene is TRBD1 (5 bases). The CDR3 sequence is 14 residues long. Germline lookup yields CDR1 SGHRS and CDR2 YFSETQ. Trimming took 5 bases from V and 8 from J, leaving 19 bases between them. The CDR3 sequence: CASRNTDSQKEAFF. CDR3 DNA: TGCGCCAGCAGGAATACCGACAGCCAGAAAGAAGCTTTCTTT.

This clone was counted a few times. The rearrangement joins TRBV7-3 to TRBJ1-1; D unresolved. CDR3 length equals 13 residues. The germline V gene encodes CDR1 SGHTA and CDR2 FQGTGA. Trimming took off 3 bases at V and 7 bases at J, with 12 bases between the two ends. The chain's CDR3 is CASSFPGGREAFF. CDR3 nucleotide sequence: TGTGCCAGCAGCTTCCCGGGAGGACGTGAAGCTTTCTTT.

This clone was observed at least ten times. The chain carries TRBV7-2 and TRBJ1-2; the D is unclear. Germline loops: CDR1 SGHTA, CDR2 FQGNSA. Trimming stripped 2 bases from V and 3 bases from J, with 10 bases between. The CDR3 extends over 14 amino acids. The chain's CDR3 is CASSLIDYYYGYTF. The CDR3 nucleotides read TGTGCCAGCAGCTTAATCGACTATTACTATGGCTACACCTTC.

The genes are TRBV27 and TRBJ2-2, with D hard to call. There are 12 residues in the CDR3. Germline lookup yields CDR1 MNHEY and CDR2 SMNVEV (reference sequence). Deletions cut 6 bases from V and 7 bases from J, with 9 bases between. CDR3 coding DNA: TGTGCCAGCAGCCTCCCCGTCGGGGAGCTGTTTTTT. It translates to CASSLPVGELFF.

This chain connects TRBV5-4 to TRBJ1-1, with TRBD1 identical over 7 bases. V gave up 3 bases and J gave up 7 bases; unmatched junction bases: 6. This CDR3 is built from 13 residues. Per the germline V gene, CDR1 is SGHNT and CDR2 is YYREEE (reference sequence). The DNA of the CDR3 is TGTGCCAGCAGCTCTGCCGGGACAGTTGAAGCTTTCTTT. Protein: CASSSAGTVEAFF. The variable domain in full, completed from reference TRBV5-4 and TRBJ1-1, reads ETGVTQSPTHLIKTRGQQVTLRCSSQSGHNTVSWYQQALGQGPQFIFQYYREEENGRGNFPPRFSGLQFPNYSSELNVNALELDDSALYLCASSSAGTVEAFFGQGTRLTVV.

This chain connects TRBV29-1 to TRBJ1-1, with 8 positions matching TRBD1. V lost 6 bases to trimming and J lost 4 bases; unmatched junction nucleotides: 7. Germline CDR1 and CDR2: SQVTM and ANQGSEA. This CDR3 region has 13 residues. This CDR3 is CSVKRQGTTEAFF. The CDR3 DNA reads TGCAGCGTCAAAAGACAGGGGACCACTGAAGCTTTCTTT.